This is a list of T cell receptor beta chains from one sample in a study of neoadjuvant anti-PD-1 for oral cavity cancer. Produced via immunoSEQ multiplex PCR; TCRdb's table is partial and in-frame only. The table lists roughly 15,000 clones, 67% of them singletons. The sample consisted of PBMCs, taken before nivolumab (anti-PD-1) treatment. Every receptor here comes from a person aged 35-80 years with oral cavity squamous cell carcinoma. Each CDR3 is given with its conserved first and last residue. The D gene is left open where the match is weak. Clone sizes are given selectively: once, few, many, or a class where the clone is expanded.

clone_size	v_call	d_call	j_call	cdr3_nt	cdr3_aa
few	TRBV5-1	TRBD2	TRBJ2-3	TGCGCCAGCAGCCAGGGGACTAGCGGTTACACAGATACGCAGTATTTT	CASSQGTSGYTDTQYF
-	TRBV27	TRBD2	TRBJ2-3	TGTGCCAGCAGTTCCATATCTAGCGGAGGCACAGATACGCAGTATTTT	CASSSISSGGTDTQYF
-	TRBV7-8	TRBD1	TRBJ1-5	TGTGCCAGCAGCTTAGGCGCCAGGGGGCCGAGGCAGCCCCAGCATTTT	CASSLGARGPRQPQHF
-	TRBV10-2	TRBD1	TRBJ2-7	TGCGCCAGCAGTGAGTCGACGACAGGGAACTACGAGCAGTACTTC	CASSESTTGNYEQYF
-	TRBV5-4	TRBD1	TRBJ1-5	TGTGCCAGCAGCCAGGGGACAGAAGGCAATCAGCCCCAGCATTTT	CASSQGTEGNQPQHF
once	TRBV7-8	TRBD1	TRBJ2-5	TGTGCCAGCAGTCGTACCGACAGGGTCCAAGAGACCCAGTACTTC	CASSRTDRVQETQYF
-	TRBV7-6	TRBD1	TRBJ2-5	TGTGCCAGCAGCTTAGGGACAGGGGGGCAAGAGACCCAGTACTTC	CASSLGTGGQETQYF
-	TRBV6-6	TRBD1	TRBJ1-1	TGTGCCAGCAGTATCCGGGACAGGCGAACTGAAGCTTTCTTT	CASSIRDRRTEAFF
-	TRBV27	-	TRBJ2-3	TGTGCCAGCAGGGTCCTCGGGACAGATACGCAGTATTTT	CASRVLGTDTQYF
-	TRBV6-5	-	TRBJ1-1	TGTGCCAGCAGTTTTGGGCGGGACACTGAAGCTTTCTTT	CASSFGRDTEAFF
-	TRBV4-1	-	TRBJ1-3	TGCGCCAGCAGCCCTGGACAGCTCTCTGGAAACACCATATATTTT	CASSPGQLSGNTIYF
large	TRBV7-6	-	TRBJ1-1	TGTGCCAGCAGGTTAGAGCCCAGTGGGAACACTGAAGCTTTCTTT	CASRLEPSGNTEAFF
-	TRBV7-8	-	TRBJ2-3	TGTGCCAGCAGCTTAACGGTTCAGGGCCGGGGACTTAGCACAGATACGCAGTATTTT	CASSLTVQGRGLSTDTQYF
once	TRBV20-1	-	TRBJ2-7	TGCAGCGGCCGGGACTACGAGCAGTACTTC	CSGRDYEQYF
few	TRBV27	TRBD1	TRBJ1-2	TGTGCCAGCAGAGGACAGGGAATCACTGGCTACACCTTC	CASRGQGITGYTF
-	TRBV11-2	-	TRBJ2-7	TGTGCCAGCAGCTCTTTAATCTCCGGGGCGGGACGATCCTACGAGCAGTACTTC	CASSSLISGAGRSYEQYF
-	TRBV5-6	-	TRBJ2-3	TGTGCCAGCAGTTCTATCCTCGGGGGGCTACCGAACACAGATACGCAGTATTTT	CASSSILGGLPNTDTQYF
-	TRBV6-6	-	TRBJ1-2	TGTGCCAGCAGTTATCAGGAAGGGGGCTATGGCTACACCTTC	CASSYQEGGYGYTF
-	TRBV2	-	TRBJ1-2	TGTGCCAGCAGTGCCAGCAGTAACTATGGCTACACCTTC	CASSASSNYGYTF
-	TRBV7-9	TRBD1	TRBJ2-7	TGTGCCAGCAGCGCTATGGGACAGGATAGCTCCTACGAGCAGTACTTC	CASSAMGQDSSYEQYF
-	TRBV4-1	TRBD2	TRBJ2-3	TGCGCCAGCAGCCAAGAACAGGGTCTAGCGGGGAAAACTAGCACAGATACGCAGTATTTT	CASSQEQGLAGKTSTDTQYF
-	TRBV5-5	-	TRBJ2-7	TGTGCCAGCAGCTTTAGGACGGATGGGATTTACGAGCAGTACTTC	CASSFRTDGIYEQYF
once	TRBV29-1	TRBD1	TRBJ1-2	TGCAGCGTGGGACAGGGGGACGGCTACACCTTC	CSVGQGDGYTF